The following is a T cell receptor beta chain sequence with its context. The antigen is not known. Germline V CDR1 and CDR2: SGHRS, YFSETQ. The CDR3 is made up of 16 amino acids. The V segment lost 1 base and the J segment 5 bases; nucleotides outside the gene matches: 6. The source of the sample is a study of cytomegalovirus exposure and HLA in healthy donors. Study details: Tens of millions of unique TCR sequences came from HLA-typed donors in an early release. The study's findings and limits: Many donors carried some public TCRs, although rarity characterized most TCR sequences. The authors listed 150 to 200 TCR beta chains as cytomegalovirus-associated. Analyzed later, association rates of TCRs varied across HLA loci, with DRB1 most and HLA-C fewest.

PCR involved 60 Vbeta and 13 Jbeta primers. Some clones are missing from TCRdb's copy, which holds only in-frame ones; the method was immunoSEQ multiplex PCR. The sample has some 160,000 clones; roughly four fifths are singletons. The source of this sequence is a male donor in good health and CMV-seropositive. The chain carries TRBV5-1 and TRBJ2-1, with TRBD2 identical over 10 bases. The sample consisted of PBMCs. This CDR3 is CASSLWLAGVDNEQFF. Here the CDR3 DNA reads TGCGCCAGCAGCTTGTGGCTAGCGGGAGTAGACAATGAGCAGTTCTTC.